The next 20 T cell receptor beta chains were all read from a single sample in a study of STAT3 mutations in large granular lymphocyte leukemia. The antigens for these receptors are not known. TCRdb's table, derived via immunoSEQ multiplex PCR, lists solely in-frame clones and lacks some. The sample includes 40,000 to 50,000 clones, roughly 77% seen only once; the top ten take roughly 0.4%. Study-wide findings and caveats: Every T-LGLL patient had at least one immunodominant TCRbeta clonotype.

The specimen was PBMCs. The source of these receptors is a human donor with T large granular lymphocyte leukemia. Some clones in this sample may be carry-over from other donors' samples.

The chain links TRBV7-9 to TRBJ2-3, with 11 positions matching TRBD1. Germline trimming cut 1 base from V and 2 bases from J; bases unmatched to any gene: 5. The germline gives CDR1 SEHNR, CDR2 FQNEAQ (reference sequence). This CDR3 comprises 17 residues. CDR3 coding DNA: TGTGCCAGCAGCTTAGTAGGGGACAGGGGGGACACAGATACGCAGTATTTT. Protein: CASSLVGDRGDTDTQYF.

The chain recombines TRBV6-1 with TRBJ1-2, with 11 bases aligning to TRBD1. Germline-derived CDR1 and CDR2 are MNHNS and SASEGT. The CDR3 extends over 14 amino acids. Trimming took 2 bases from V and 7 from J; bases not matched to a gene: 3. In DNA form, the CDR3 reads TGTGCCAGCAGTGAATGGACAGGGGGCCTTGGCTACACCTTC. Its translation: CASSEWTGGLGYTF.

The chain joins TRBV6-5 to TRBJ2-7, with D maybe TRBD1 (6 bases). The CDR3 spans 12 residues. Germline CDR1 MNHEY, CDR2 SVGAGI. The germline V and J ends were trimmed by 6 bases and 5 bases, with 11 bases remaining between them. CDR3 nucleotide sequence: TGTGCCAGCAGGGGAACAGGGAACGAGCAGTACTTC. Protein sequence: CASRGTGNEQYF.

V is TRBV29-1 and J is TRBJ2-5, with D uncertain. Germline values: CDR1 SQVTM, CDR2 ANQGSEA. V dropped 0 bases and J dropped 4 bases, with 6 bases sitting between them. The CDR3 covers 12 residues. The CDR3 region is CSVEDPAETQYF. The CDR3 DNA is TGCAGCGTTGAAGACCCCGCAGAGACCCAGTACTTC.

The chain combines TRBV5-6 with TRBJ2-3; 7 bases fit TRBD1. This CDR3 has 14 residues. The V segment lost 0 bases and the J segment 7 bases; nucleotides outside the gene matches: 5. CDR1 SGHDT and CDR2 YYEEEE come from the germline V gene. The CDR3 is CASSLVGTENTQYF. In nucleotides, the CDR3 is TGTGCCAGCAGCTTGGTCGGGACAGAGAATACGCAGTATTTT.

This clone was detected once. This chain connects TRBV4-1 to TRBJ1-6, with 7 bases aligning to TRBD1. CDR3 length: 15 residues. Germline loops: CDR1 MGHRA, CDR2 YSYEKL. The junction had 9 bases not matched to a gene; V was cut back by 5 bases and J by 8 bases. In DNA form, the CDR3 reads TGCGCCAGCAGCTTATCCGGGACAGATTATTCACCCCTCCACTTT. This codes for CASSLSGTDYSPLHF.

The rearrangement uses TRBV5-6 and TRBJ2-1; 8 nucleotides agree with TRBD1. Trimming took 5 bases from V and 8 from J; bases not matched to a gene: 12. The CDR3 runs to 15 residues. Germline V gene sequence: CDR1 SGHDT, CDR2 YYEEEE. The CDR3, as DNA: TGTGCCAGCAGACCTGGGGCAGGGGGCTGGTATGAGCAGTTCTTC. Protein sequence: CASRPGAGGWYEQFF.

The chain couples TRBV11-3 to TRBJ2-2, with 8 bases fitting TRBD2. V lost 3 bases and J lost 6; bases outside the gene matches: 3. Germline V gene sequence: CDR1 SGHNT, CDR2 YENEEA. The CDR3 covers 14 residues. In DNA form, the CDR3 reads TGTGCCAGCAGCTTCCGGACTAGCTCCGGGGAGCTGTTTTTT. Residues: CASSFRTSSGELFF.

The DNA for the CDR3 is TGTGCCAGCGGCGGGCTAGGACCTAATCAGCCCCAGCATTTT. This gives the protein CASGGLGPNQPQHF. The chain recombines TRBV6-5 with TRBJ1-5; D gene uncertain. V was trimmed by 8 bases and J by 4 bases, leaving 15 bases between them. Germline CDR1 MNHEY, CDR2 SVGAGI. The CDR3 runs 14 residues.

The chain links TRBV28 to TRBJ1-2; 7 bases are shared with TRBD1. The CDR3 covers 13 residues. Trimming removed 7 bases from V and 1 base from J; junction bases left unmatched: 3. Germline CDR1 reads MDHEN; CDR2 reads SYDVKM. Here the CDR3 DNA reads TGTGCCAGCAATCAGGGGGGTAACTATGGCTACACCTTC. Translating gives CASNQGGNYGYTF.

This chain links TRBV4-3 with TRBJ2-4, with a tentative D call TRBD1 (6 bases). This CDR3 has 15 residues. Deletions cut 3 bases from V and 5 bases from J, with 14 bases between. Looked up from germline, CDR1 is LGHNA and CDR2 is YSLEER. CDR3 residues: CASSQFQGFQNIQYF. CDR3 DNA: TGCGCCAGCAGCCAGTTCCAGGGGTTCCAAAACATTCAGTACTTC.

The V call is TRBV19, the J call TRBJ2-7; D possibly corresponds to TRBD1 (5 bases). This CDR3 has 15 amino acids. Trimming cost V 2 bases and J 2 bases, with 13 bases left between them. CDR1 is LNHDA, CDR2 SQIVND, per germline (reference sequence). CDR3 coding DNA: TGTGCCAGTAGTATATCAGGGCTCCATCCCTACGAGCAGTACTTC. It codes for CASSISGLHPYEQYF.

The chain combines TRBV30 with TRBJ1-3; D remains unclear. The germline V gene encodes CDR1 GTSNPN and CDR2 SVGIG (reference sequence). Between the trimmed V and J ends, which lost 2 bases and 3 bases, there was a span of 8 bases. The CDR3 loop spans 13 amino acids. In DNA form, the CDR3 reads TGTGCCTGGAGTTTTGGAGTTGGAAACACCATATATTTT. Encoded protein: CAWSFGVGNTIYF.

The V and J genes are TRBV7-2 and TRBJ2-1; no clear D gene. CDR3 length equals 13 residues. Germline V CDR1 and CDR2: SGHTA, FQGNSA. Between the trimmed V and J ends, which lost 4 bases and 15 bases, there was a span of 19 bases. As DNA, the CDR3 is TGTGCCAGCAGCTCCCTGTTCAGCCCCTTTGTGTTCTTC. Its protein is CASSSLFSPFVFF.

The chain uses TRBV5-4 and TRBJ2-7; D is perhaps TRBD1 or TRBD2 (5 bases each). The CDR3 is made up of 14 amino acids. Germline V gives CDR1 SGHNT, CDR2 YYREEE (reference sequence). Trimming took off 4 bases at V and 0 bases at J, with 11 bases between the two ends. In DNA form, the CDR3 reads TGTGCCAGCAGCCCACGGGGCCTCTCCTACGAGCAGTACTTC. It translates to CASSPRGLSYEQYF.

The V call is TRBV5-1, the J call TRBJ1-1; 8 nucleotides line up with TRBD1. This CDR3 is 14 amino acids long. In germline, CDR1 is SGHRS, CDR2 YFSETQ. V lost 3 bases and J lost 0; bases outside the gene matches: 1. The CDR3 loop is CASSWTGLNTEAFF. The CDR3 DNA is TGCGCCAGCAGCTGGACAGGGTTGAACACTGAAGCTTTCTTT.

The CDR3 reads CASSPGTSGGPGETQYF. CDR3 nucleotides: TGCGCCAGCAGCCCCGGGACTAGCGGGGGCCCGGGGGAGACCCAGTACTTC. V and J are TRBV5-1 and TRBJ2-5, with 14 bases aligning to TRBD2. Germline lookup yields CDR1 SGHRS and CDR2 YFSETQ. Losses at the gene ends were 4 bases for V and 5 bases for J; bases not matched to a gene: 10. CDR3 size: 17 residues.

This chain links TRBV27 with TRBJ2-4; tentatively, D is TRBD2 (6 bases). This CDR3 contains 14 residues. The germline gives CDR1 MNHEY, CDR2 SMNVEV (reference sequence). V shed 2 bases and J shed 7 bases, with 12 bases lying between them. Written as DNA, the CDR3 is TGTGCCAGCAGTTTACAAGGGGACTGGAACATTCAGTACTTC. Its protein is CASSLQGDWNIQYF.

This chain links TRBV28 with TRBJ2-2; TRBD2 might be the D (6 bases). This CDR3 contains 15 residues. The V end was cut by 3 bases, the J end by 1 base, with 9 bases between. CDR1 and CDR2 from the germline V gene are MDHEN and SYDVKM. This CDR3 is CASSFAGWNTGELFF. The CDR3 DNA is TGTGCCAGCAGTTTTGCGGGGTGGAACACCGGGGAGCTGTTTTTT.

The CDR3 is CASSEMGRSTLPPYEQYF. The CDR3 DNA follows: TGTGCCAGCAGTGAAATGGGTCGTAGCACGTTGCCTCCCTACGAGCAGTACTTC. The V and J genes are TRBV6-1 and TRBJ2-7, with D hard to call. V dropped 2 bases and J dropped 2 bases, with 22 bases sitting between them. The CDR3 contains 18 residues. Germline V gene data show CDR1 as MNHNS and CDR2 as SASEGT.